Below are 16 T cell receptor beta chains sequenced from a single sample in a study of blood T cell repertoires in COVID-19. Clones were read by immunoSEQ multiplex PCR, and TCRdb kept only the in-frame ones, dropping some. The table lists roughly 73,000 clones, roughly 84% of them singletons. Sequenced input: peripheral blood. The receptors come from a woman older than 75 with active or convalescent COVID-19.

The rearrangement uses TRBV12-3 or TRBV12-4 and TRBJ2-5, with 7 bases that match TRBD1. V was clipped by 5 bases and J by 7 bases; unmatched bases: 7. The CDR3 consists of 13 residues. CDR3 sequence (DNA): TGTGCCAGCAGTACTCACAGGGGTGGGACCCAGTACTTC. Amino acid sequence: CASSTHRGGTQYF.

This chain links TRBV7-9 with TRBJ1-2, with TRBD1 as a possible D gene (6 bases). V gave up 5 bases and J gave up 8 bases, with 12 bases separating them. From germline, CDR1 is SEHNR and CDR2 FQNEAQ (reference sequence). This CDR3 has 12 residues. The CDR3 sequence: CASSPDSSGYTF. CDR3 nucleotides: TGTGCCAGCAGCCCGGACAGTTCCGGCTACACCTTC.

This chain uses TRBV4-1 with TRBJ1-2; TRBD1 might be the D (5 bases). Trimming removed 6 bases from V and 4 bases from J, with 15 bases in between. The CDR3 runs 14 residues. Germline assignment: CDR1 MGHRA and CDR2 YSYEKL. The DNA for the CDR3 is TGCGCCAGCAGGTACCAAGACAGCACCTATGGCTACACCTTC. Translated: CASRYQDSTYGYTF.

The chain recombines TRBV11-2 with TRBJ2-3; the match to TRBD2 covers 8 bases. CDR1 is SGHAT, CDR2 FQNNGV, per germline. The CDR3 contains 14 residues. Unmatched junction bases numbered 6, after V lost 5 bases and J lost 5 bases. Written as DNA, the CDR3 is TGTGCCAGCAGCCCGGGACTAGGGGTAGATACGCAGTATTTT. It translates to CASSPGLGVDTQYF.

The chain carries TRBV30 and TRBJ2-7; D perhaps matches TRBD1 (6 bases). V was clipped by 5 bases and J by 6 bases, with 17 bases between them. Per germline, CDR1 GTSNPN and CDR2 SVGIG (reference sequence). This CDR3 contains 13 residues. CDR3 sequence: CAWRQGQTREQYF. The CDR3 DNA reads TGTGCCTGGCGTCAAGGACAGACTCGCGAGCAGTACTTC.

The chain links TRBV18 to TRBJ1-2; tentatively, D is TRBD1 (6 bases). V was cut by 3 bases and J by 0 bases, with 8 bases left in between. Germline CDR1 reads KGHSH; CDR2 reads LQKENI. The CDR3 runs to 14 residues. CDR3 DNA: TGTGCCAGCTCACCCCCAGGGGCTAACTATGGCTACACCTTC. Translating it yields CASSPPGANYGYTF.

V usage is TRBV5-6 and J usage is TRBJ1-1; D gene unclear. V was shortened by 2 bases and J by 7 bases, with 9 bases between the two germline ends. There are 12 residues in the CDR3. From germline, CDR1 is SGHDT and CDR2 YYEEEE. Here the CDR3 reads CASSLTRFEAFF. Written as DNA, the CDR3 is TGTGCCAGCAGCTTAACCAGGTTTGAAGCTTTCTTT. The full variable domain, its missing parts supplied by reference TRBV5-6 and TRBJ1-1, is DAGVTQSPTHLIKTRGQQVTLRCSPKSGHDTVSWYQQALGQGPQFIFQYYEEEERQRGNFPDRFSGHQFPNYSSELNVNALLLGDSALYLCASSLTRFEAFFGQGTRLTVV.

The V gene is TRBV10-3, the J gene TRBJ2-5, with TRBD1 matching 8 bases. This CDR3 spans 15 amino acids. Germline-derived CDR1 and CDR2 are ENHRY and SYGVKD. V was clipped by 8 bases and J by 4 bases; unmatched bases: 12. The CDR3 DNA reads as TGTGCCATCGCGGCCGGGCAGGGGGCGGGAGAGACCCAGTACTTC. This translates into CAIAAGQGAGETQYF.

V gene TRBV5-1 combines with J gene TRBJ2-2; the D is unclear. From germline, CDR1 is SGHRS and CDR2 YFSETQ. This CDR3 is built from 16 residues. V lost 2 bases and J 5 bases, leaving 16 bases between the germline ends. As DNA, the CDR3 is TGCGCCAGCAGCTTCTCGGGTAGGTTACATACCGGGGAGCTGTTTTTT. Protein product: CASSFSGRLHTGELFF.

The chain employs TRBV3-1 (or the pseudogene TRBV3-2) and TRBJ1-5, with a tentative D call TRBD1 (5 bases). The ends were cut back, 5 bases at V and 4 bases at J, with 24 bases in the middle. There are 18 residues in the CDR3. Germline CDR1 and CDR2: LGHDT and YNNKEL (reference sequence). The CDR3 bases are TGTGCCAGCAGCTACGGACATGGATCACATCTAGGGAATCAGCCCCAGCATTTT. This gives the protein CASSYGHGSHLGNQPQHF.

The CDR3 DNA reads TGTGCCAGCAGCTTAGTAGCGGCTTCGGGGTTCGGTACGCAGTATTTT. It is translated as CASSLVAASGFGTQYF. This chain uses TRBV7-9 with TRBJ2-3, with D possibly being TRBD2 (6 bases). The CDR3 totals 16 residues. Germline V gene lookup returns CDR1 SEHNR and CDR2 FQNEAQ (reference sequence). V lost 1 base to trimming and J lost 8 bases, with 19 bases between them.

The chain couples TRBV7-2 to TRBJ2-1; TRBD2 matches at 9 bases. This CDR3 is 17 amino acids long. V shed 2 bases and J 4 bases; nucleotides not matched to a gene: 9. Germline V gene data show CDR1 as SGHTA and CDR2 as FQGNSA. CDR3 sequence: CASSLSSGGYRYNEQFF. The CDR3 DNA is TGTGCCAGCAGCTTAAGTAGCGGGGGATATCGGTACAATGAGCAGTTCTTC.

The J gene is TRBJ1-5, the V gene TRBV19; D is undetermined. Germline V gene lookup returns CDR1 LNHDA and CDR2 SQIVND (reference sequence). The CDR3 length is 16 residues. V was cut by 5 bases and J by 1 base, with 15 bases left in between. In DNA form, the CDR3 reads TGTGCCAGTAGTCCCCGGGGAGCGTGGAGCAATCAGCCCCAGCATTTT. Residues: CASSPRGAWSNQPQHF.

This clone was detected only a few times. The rearrangement links TRBV27 to TRBJ1-3; D unresolved. CDR3 size: 14 residues. V dropped 5 bases and J dropped 4 bases, with 12 bases sitting between them. Germline V gene sequence: CDR1 MNHEY, CDR2 SMNVEV (reference sequence). The CDR3 bases are TGTGCCAGCAGTCCCGCAGGTCCCGGAAACACCATATATTTT. Amino acids: CASSPAGPGNTIYF.

The chain carries TRBV19 and TRBJ1-2; 7 positions agree with TRBD1. CDR1 is LNHDA, CDR2 SQIVND, per germline (reference sequence). The CDR3 consists of 13 residues. V lost 9 bases to trimming and J lost 0 bases; unmatched junction nucleotides: 4. The DNA for the CDR3 is TGTGCCAGGGGGACAGCATCTAACTATGGCTACACCTTC. It specifies CARGTASNYGYTF.

J is TRBJ2-3 and V is TRBV7-3; 8 bases are shared with TRBD2. The germline V gene encodes CDR1 SGHTA and CDR2 FQGTGA. Trimming cost V 1 base and J 1 base; bases outside gene matches: 1. CDR3 length: 15 amino acids. This CDR3 is CASSLRRGGTDTQYF. The CDR3 DNA follows: TGTGCCAGCAGCTTAAGGCGGGGGGGCACAGATACGCAGTATTTT.